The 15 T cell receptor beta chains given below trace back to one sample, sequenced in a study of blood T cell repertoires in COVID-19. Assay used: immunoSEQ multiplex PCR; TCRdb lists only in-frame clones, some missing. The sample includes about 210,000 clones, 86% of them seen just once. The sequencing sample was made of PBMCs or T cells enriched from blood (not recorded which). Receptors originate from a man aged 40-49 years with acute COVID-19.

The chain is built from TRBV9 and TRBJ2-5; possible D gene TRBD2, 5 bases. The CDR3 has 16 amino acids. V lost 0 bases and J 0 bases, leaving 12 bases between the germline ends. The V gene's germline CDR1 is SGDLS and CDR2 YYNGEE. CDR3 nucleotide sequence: TGTGCCAGCAGCGTAGGAATAGCGAAGTACCAAGAGACCCAGTACTTC. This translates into CASSVGIAKYQETQYF.

The CDR3 reads CASSEASGTNTGELFF. DNA of the CDR3: TGTGCCAGCAGTGAAGCGTCCGGTACGAACACCGGGGAGCTGTTTTTT. V and J are TRBV25-1 and TRBJ2-2, with D hard to call. CDR1 is MGHDK, CDR2 SYGVNS, per germline. CDR3 length: 16 amino acids. V lost 2 bases and J lost 0, with 10 bases in between. Looking up the rest from reference TRBV25-1 and TRBJ2-2 gives the full variable domain: EADIYQTPRYLVIGTGKKITLECSQTMGHDKMYWYQQDPGMELHLIHYSYGVNSTEKGDLSSESTVSRIRTEHFPLTLESARPSHTSQYLCASSEASGTNTGELFFGEGSRLTVL.

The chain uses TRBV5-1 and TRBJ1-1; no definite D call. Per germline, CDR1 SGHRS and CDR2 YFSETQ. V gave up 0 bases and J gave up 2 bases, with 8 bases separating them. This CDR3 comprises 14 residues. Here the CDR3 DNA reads TGCGCCAGCAGCTTGGAACAGCTAAACACTGAAGCTTTCTTT. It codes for CASSLEQLNTEAFF.

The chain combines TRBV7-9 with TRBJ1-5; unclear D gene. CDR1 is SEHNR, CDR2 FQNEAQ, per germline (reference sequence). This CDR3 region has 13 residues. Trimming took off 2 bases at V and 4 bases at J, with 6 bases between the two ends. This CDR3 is CASSLTVNQPQHF. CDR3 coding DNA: TGTGCCAGCAGCTTAACGGTTAATCAGCCCCAGCATTTT.

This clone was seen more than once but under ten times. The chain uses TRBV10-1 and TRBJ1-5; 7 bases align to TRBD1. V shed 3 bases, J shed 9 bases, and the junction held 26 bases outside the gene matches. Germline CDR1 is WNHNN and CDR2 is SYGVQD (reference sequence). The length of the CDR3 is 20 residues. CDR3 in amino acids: CASSDPCGVGQAPSEWPQHF. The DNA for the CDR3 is TGCGCCAGCAGTGACCCTTGTGGGGTCGGACAGGCCCCTTCTGAGTGGCCCCAGCATTTT.

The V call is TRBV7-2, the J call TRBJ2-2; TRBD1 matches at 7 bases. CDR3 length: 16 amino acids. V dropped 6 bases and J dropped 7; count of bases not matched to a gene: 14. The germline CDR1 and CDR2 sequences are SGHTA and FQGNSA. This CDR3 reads CASRRAQGRQSGELFF. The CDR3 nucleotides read TGTGCCAGCAGGAGGGCACAGGGGCGCCAGAGCGGGGAGCTGTTTTTT.

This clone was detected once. The CDR3 DNA sequence: TGTGCCAGCAGTTTCCACCCTGCGGGAGCGGTAGATACGCAGTATTTT. It yields the protein CASSFHPAGAVDTQYF. The chain employs TRBV27 and TRBJ2-3; 7 nucleotides match TRBD2. CDR3 length: 16 residues. V was clipped by 3 bases and J by 5 bases; unmatched bases: 11. Germline loops: CDR1 MNHEY, CDR2 SMNVEV (reference sequence).

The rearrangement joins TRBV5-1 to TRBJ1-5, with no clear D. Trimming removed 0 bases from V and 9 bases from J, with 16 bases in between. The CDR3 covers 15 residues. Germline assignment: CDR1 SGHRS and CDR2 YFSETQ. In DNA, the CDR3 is TGCGCCAGCAGCTTGGATGGAGTCGGTGAGAGGCCCCAGCATTTT. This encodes CASSLDGVGERPQHF.

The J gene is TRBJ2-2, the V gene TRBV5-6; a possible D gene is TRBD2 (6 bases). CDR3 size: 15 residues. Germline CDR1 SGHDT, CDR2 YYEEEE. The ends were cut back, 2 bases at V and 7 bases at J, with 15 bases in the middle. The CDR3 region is CASSFVRERGGELFF. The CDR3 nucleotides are TGTGCCAGCAGCTTTGTTCGGGAGCGAGGCGGGGAGCTGTTTTTT.

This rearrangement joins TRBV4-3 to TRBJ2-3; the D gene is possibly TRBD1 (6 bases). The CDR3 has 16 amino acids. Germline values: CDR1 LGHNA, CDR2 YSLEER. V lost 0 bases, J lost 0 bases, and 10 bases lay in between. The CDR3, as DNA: TGCGCCAGCAGCCAAGATTACAGGGATAGCACAGATACGCAGTATTTT. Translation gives CASSQDYRDSTDTQYF.

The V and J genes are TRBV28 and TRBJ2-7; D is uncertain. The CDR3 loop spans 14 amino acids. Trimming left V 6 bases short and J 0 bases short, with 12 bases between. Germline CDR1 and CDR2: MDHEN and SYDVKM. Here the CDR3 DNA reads TGTGCCAGCAGGAATACCCTAGTCTCCTACGAGCAGTACTTC. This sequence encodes CASRNTLVSYEQYF.

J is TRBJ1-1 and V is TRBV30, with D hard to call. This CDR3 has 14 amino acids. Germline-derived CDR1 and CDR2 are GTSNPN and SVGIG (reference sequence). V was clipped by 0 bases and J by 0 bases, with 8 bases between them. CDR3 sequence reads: CAWSVQRLNTEAFF. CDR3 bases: TGTGCCTGGAGTGTACAACGTCTGAACACTGAAGCTTTCTTT.

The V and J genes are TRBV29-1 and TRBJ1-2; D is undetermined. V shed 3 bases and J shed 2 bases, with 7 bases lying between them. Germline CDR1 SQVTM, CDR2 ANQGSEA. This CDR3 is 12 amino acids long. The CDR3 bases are TGCAGCGTTGAGGGCCGAAACTATGGCTACACCTTC. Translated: CSVEGRNYGYTF.

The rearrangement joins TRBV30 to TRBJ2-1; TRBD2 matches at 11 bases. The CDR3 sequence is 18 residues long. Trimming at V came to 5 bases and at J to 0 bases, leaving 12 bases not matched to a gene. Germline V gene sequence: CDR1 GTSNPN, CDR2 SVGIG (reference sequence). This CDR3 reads CAWAPGLAALSSYNEQFF. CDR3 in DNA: TGTGCCTGGGCCCCGGGACTAGCGGCCCTGAGCTCCTACAATGAGCAGTTCTTC.

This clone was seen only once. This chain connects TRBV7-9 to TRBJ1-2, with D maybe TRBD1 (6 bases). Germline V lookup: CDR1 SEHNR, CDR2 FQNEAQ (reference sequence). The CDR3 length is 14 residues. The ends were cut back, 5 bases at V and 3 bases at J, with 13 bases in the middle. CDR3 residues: CASSPAEGDYGYTF. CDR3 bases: TGTGCCAGCAGCCCTGCTGAGGGGGACTATGGCTACACCTTC.